Listed here are 21 T cell receptor beta chains from one sample, sequenced in a study of cytomegalovirus exposure and HLA in healthy donors. The PCR used 60 Vbeta and 13 Jbeta primers. TCRdb's copy holds only in-frame clones and misses some; the assay was immunoSEQ multiplex PCR. This repertoire includes about 170,000 clones. The sample taken for sequencing was PBMCs. The receptors were gathered from a woman between 18 and 29 years old in good health and CMV-seropositive.

The chain is built from TRBV10-3 and TRBJ2-1; maybe TRBD2 (7 bases). Germline V gene data show CDR1 as ENHRY and CDR2 as SYGVKD. The CDR3 has 15 amino acids. V was clipped by 2 bases and J by 8 bases, with 16 bases between them. CDR3 DNA sequence: TGTGCCATCAGTGAGGGGGGGGGCCAATCCGATGAGCAGTTCTTC. This encodes CAISEGGGQSDEQFF.

The chain joins TRBV30 to TRBJ1-3, with a weak D call TRBD1 (6 bases). Germline loops: CDR1 GTSNPN, CDR2 SVGIG (reference sequence). CDR3 length: 15 amino acids. The V and J ends lost 4 bases and 3 bases respectively, with 16 bases between them. The CDR3 nucleotides are TGTGCCTGGACCAGAGGGGGGGCTGTTGGAAACACCATATATTTT. It codes for CAWTRGGAVGNTIYF. Supplemented by reference TRBV30 and TRBJ1-3, the full variable domain reads SQTIHQWPATLVQPVGSPLSLECTVEGTSNPNLYWYRQAAGRGLQLLFYSVGIGQISSEVPQNLSASRPQDRQFILSSKKLLLSDSGFYLCAWTRGGAVGNTIYFGEGSWLTVV.

This chain links TRBV28 with TRBJ2-6; 7 bases align to TRBD1. CDR1 and CDR2 (germline): MDHEN, SYDVKM. J lost 0 bases, V lost 6 bases, and 8 bases had no gene match. This CDR3 region has 17 residues. Written as DNA, the CDR3 is TGTGCCAGCAGCCCGTCCCGGGACAGCTCTGGGGCCAACGTCCTGACTTTC. This sequence encodes CASSPSRDSSGANVLTF.

This rearrangement joins TRBV7-8 to TRBJ1-5; D is unclear. This CDR3 comprises 18 residues. Looked up from germline, CDR1 is SGHVS and CDR2 is FQNEAQ. V gave up 5 bases and J gave up 0 bases, with 20 bases separating them. CDR3 region: CASSPRERYPNSNQPQHF. DNA of the CDR3: TGTGCCAGCAGCCCCCGTGAAAGATATCCTAATAGCAATCAGCCCCAGCATTTT.

The chain combines TRBV6-7 with TRBJ2-5, with 11 bases that match TRBD2. TRBV6-7 is given ORF status, its function remaining uncertain. The CDR3 length is 17 residues. With V trimmed by 1 base and J by 5 bases, 9 bases remained unmatched. For the CDR3, the DNA is TGTGCCAGCAGTTACTTGTTACTAGCGGGAGAAGTGGAGACCCAGTACTTC. Its protein product is CASSYLLLAGEVETQYF.

J is TRBJ2-3 and V is TRBV6-1, with 9 bases fitting TRBD2. Unmatched junction bases numbered 6, after V lost 3 bases and J lost 5 bases. Germline loops: CDR1 MNHNS, CDR2 SASEGT. The CDR3 is 15 amino acids. This chain's CDR3 is CASSDQRGVRDTQYF. In DNA, the CDR3 is TGTGCCAGCAGTGACCAGCGGGGGGTCAGAGATACGCAGTATTTT.

The chain is built from TRBV4-2 and TRBJ2-3; weak D call: TRBD1 (5 bases). The CDR3 extends over 14 amino acids. Trimming cost V 1 base and J 5 bases, with 10 bases left between them. Per germline, CDR1 LGHNA and CDR2 YNFKEQ. DNA of the CDR3: TGTGCCAGCAGCCAAGTTGGACACCAAGATACGCAGTATTTT. The encoded protein is CASSQVGHQDTQYF.

This rearrangement joins TRBV10-3 to TRBJ1-2; D is unresolved. The CDR3 runs 17 residues. Deletions cut 2 bases from V and 1 base from J, with 17 bases between. Looked up from germline, CDR1 is ENHRY and CDR2 is SYGVKD. The CDR3, as DNA: TGTGCCATCAGTGAGCGGCTGCCCGACACCCTTAACTATGGCTACACCTTC. Translated: CAISERLPDTLNYGYTF.

The chain links TRBV28 to TRBJ2-7, with D perhaps TRBD2 (6 bases). The CDR3 has 13 residues. Trimming cost V 8 bases and J 1 base, with 12 bases left between them. CDR1 is MDHEN, CDR2 SYDVKM, per germline. This CDR3 is CASEGGVSYEQYF. The DNA for the CDR3 is TGTGCCAGCGAGGGCGGGGTATCCTACGAGCAGTACTTC.

The V call is TRBV5-1, the J call TRBJ2-5, with 11 bases that match TRBD1. This CDR3 is 14 amino acids long. From germline, CDR1 is SGHRS and CDR2 YFSETQ. V dropped 4 bases and J dropped 11; count of bases not matched to a gene: 10. The CDR3 nucleotides are TGCGCCAGCAGCCCCGGGACAGGGGGGGAAGAGCAGTACTTC. Its protein product is CASSPGTGGEEQYF.

CDR3 nucleotides: TGCGCCAGCAGCACGGGACAGGTGGCAGATACGCAGTATTTT. Translating gives CASSTGQVADTQYF. The chain links TRBV5-1 to TRBJ2-3; 8 positions match TRBD1. CDR1 SGHRS and CDR2 YFSETQ come from the germline V gene. The CDR3 sequence is 14 residues long. Losses at the gene ends were 4 bases for V and 4 bases for J; bases not matched to a gene: 5.

The rearrangement joins TRBV2 to TRBJ2-1; TRBD1 matches 7 bases. The CDR3 spans 14 residues. Germline assignment: CDR1 SNHLY and CDR2 FYNNEI. V lost 7 bases to trimming and J lost 3 bases; unmatched junction nucleotides: 6. CDR3 sequence: CASTQGQSYNEQFF. DNA for the CDR3: TGTGCCAGCACCCAGGGACAGAGCTACAATGAGCAGTTCTTC.

V gene TRBV29-1 combines with J gene TRBJ1-2, with a possible D match to TRBD1 (6 bases). V was trimmed by 7 bases and J by 6 bases, leaving 24 bases between them. The germline gives CDR1 SQVTM, CDR2 ANQGSEA. There are 15 residues in the CDR3. DNA of the CDR3: TGCAGCGCCGACAACCCCAGGGGAGCTAAGGATGGCTACACCTTC. Its protein product is CSADNPRGAKDGYTF.

The chain combines TRBV6-5 with TRBJ1-5; D is undetermined. Germline CDR1 is MNHEY and CDR2 is SVGAGI. This CDR3 has 15 amino acids. Trimming removed 7 bases from V and 1 base from J, with 14 bases in between. The CDR3 DNA reads as TGTGCCAGCAAACTAGAGAGGTTAAGCAATCAGCCCCAGCATTTT. It yields the protein CASKLERLSNQPQHF.

The rearrangement uses TRBV9 and TRBJ1-4; 7 bases match TRBD1. The CDR3 loop spans 16 amino acids. J was trimmed by 5 bases and V by 0 bases; bases with no gene match: 7. Germline-derived CDR1 and CDR2 are SGDLS and YYNGEE. CDR3 DNA sequence: TGTGCCAGCAGCGTAGCAGGGGGTACGATAAATGAAAAACTGTTTTTT. It yields the protein CASSVAGGTINEKLFF.

The rearrangement uses TRBV18 and TRBJ2-1; D is perhaps TRBD1 (6 bases). V was cut by 3 bases and J by 6 bases, with 15 bases left in between. Per germline, CDR1 KGHSH and CDR2 LQKENI. The CDR3 covers 15 residues. CDR3: CASSPLGAGSNEQFF. The CDR3 bases are TGTGCCAGCTCACCCCTGGGGGCAGGATCCAATGAGCAGTTCTTC.

The chain joins TRBV5-4 to TRBJ2-7; 8 bases match TRBD1. Germline V CDR1 and CDR2: SGHNT, YYREEE (reference sequence). The CDR3 has 14 amino acids. V was clipped by 5 bases and J by 0 bases; unmatched bases: 4. CDR3 loop: CASRPDRASYEQYF. As DNA, the CDR3 is TGTGCCAGCAGACCGGACAGGGCCTCCTACGAGCAGTACTTC.

The chain couples TRBV7-9 to TRBJ1-1; D gene unclear. V gave up 5 bases and J gave up 1 base, with 14 bases separating them. The CDR3 has 15 amino acids. CDR1 and CDR2 (germline): SEHNR, FQNEAQ (reference sequence). The CDR3, as DNA: TGTGCCAGCAGCCCCTATCGGAGCCCGAACACTGAAGCTTTCTTT. Protein sequence: CASSPYRSPNTEAFF.

This rearrangement joins TRBV5-1 to TRBJ2-5; TRBD2 aligns across 8 bases. The J call may not be correct, given that the DNA end is closer to TRBJ2-7. This CDR3 is 15 amino acids long. Germline loops: CDR1 SGHRS, CDR2 YFSETQ. CDR3 bases: TGCGCCAGCAGCTTGGTAGCGGGACCCTCCTACGAGCAGTACTTC. Translating it yields CASSLVAGPSYEQYF.

CDR3 region: CASSQGSRGGVGEKLFF. DNA for the CDR3: TGCGCCAGCAGCCAAGGGAGCCGAGGGGGGGTTGGCGAAAAACTGTTTTTT. This sequence joins TRBV4-1 and TRBJ1-4; possible D gene TRBD1, 6 bases. The CDR3 has 17 amino acids. Trimming stripped 1 base from V and 8 bases from J, with 20 bases between. Germline V lookup: CDR1 MGHRA, CDR2 YSYEKL.

The chain combines TRBV7-6 with TRBJ2-1; 7 nucleotides agree with TRBD1. The CDR3 loop spans 15 amino acids. Germline CDR1 reads SGHVS; CDR2 reads FNYEAQ. Unmatched junction bases numbered 4, after V lost 4 bases and J lost 1 base. DNA for the CDR3: TGTGCCAGCAGCTGGCGACAGGGATCCTACAATGAGCAGTTCTTC. Translation gives CASSWRQGSYNEQFF. The full variable domain, its missing parts supplied by reference TRBV7-6 and TRBJ2-1, is GAGVSQSPRYKVTKRGQDVALRCDPISGHVSLYWYRQALGQGPEFLTYFNYEAQQDKSGLPNDRFSAERPEGSISTLTIQRTEQRDSAMYRCASSWRQGSYNEQFFGPGTRLTVL.